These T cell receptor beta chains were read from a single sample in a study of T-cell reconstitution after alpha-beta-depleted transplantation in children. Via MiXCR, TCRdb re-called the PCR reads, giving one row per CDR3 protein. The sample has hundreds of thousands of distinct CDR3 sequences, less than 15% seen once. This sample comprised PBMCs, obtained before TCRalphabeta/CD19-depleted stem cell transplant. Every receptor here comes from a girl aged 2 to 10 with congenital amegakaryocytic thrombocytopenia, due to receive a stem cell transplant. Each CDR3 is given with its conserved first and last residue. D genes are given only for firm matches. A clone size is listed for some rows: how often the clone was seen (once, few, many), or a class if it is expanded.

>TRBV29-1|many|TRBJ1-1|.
TGCAGCGTTGGACACTTCGCTGAAGCTTTCTTT
CSVGHFAEAFF
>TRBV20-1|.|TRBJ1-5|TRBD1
TGCAGTGCCCAACCCCCGGGACAGGGGTTGTGGCAGCCCCAGCATTTT
CSAQPPGQGLWQPQHF
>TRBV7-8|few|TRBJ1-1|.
TGTGCCACAGAAGTCGGGGGGGTTCTCCTCTTT
CATEVGGVLLF
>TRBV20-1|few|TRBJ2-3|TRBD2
TGCAGTGCTAATCGAGCGGGAGGGCCGTACACAGATACGCAGTATTTT
CSANRAGGPYTDTQYF
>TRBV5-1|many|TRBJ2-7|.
TGCGCCAGCAGAAATAGCGGAAGCTCCTACGAGCAGTACTTC
CASRNSGSSYEQYF
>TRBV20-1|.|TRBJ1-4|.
TGCAGTGCTAGGGGCTGGGGGGCCAATGAAAAACTGTTTTTT
CSARGWGANEKLFF
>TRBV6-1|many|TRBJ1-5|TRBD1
TGTGCCAGCGACAGGGTGGGCCAGCCCCAGCATTTT
CASDRVGQPQHF
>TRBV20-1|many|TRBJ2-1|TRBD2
TGCAGTGCTACCCCTAGCGGAAATAACAATGAGCAGTTCTTC
CSATPSGNNNEQFF
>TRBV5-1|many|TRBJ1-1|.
TGCGCCAGCAGCTTATTCTACAGGGAGGAACTATCTGAAGCTTTCTTT
CASSLFYREELSEAFF
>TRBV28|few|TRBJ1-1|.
.
CASSFGRGTFF
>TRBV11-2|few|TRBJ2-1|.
TGTGCCAGCAGCCCCAATGGGTGGGGAGGAGCCGGATACAATGAGCAGTTCTTC
CASSPNGWGGAGYNEQFF
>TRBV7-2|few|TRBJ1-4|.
TGTGCCAGCAGCTTAGTCGGGACACGAGAAAGTAGGAAACTGTTTTTT
CASSLVGTRESRKLFF
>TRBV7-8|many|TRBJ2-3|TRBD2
TGTGCCAGCAGCGGACTAGCAAGAGCAGATACGCAGTATTTT
CASSGLARADTQYF
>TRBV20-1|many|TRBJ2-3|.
TGCAGTGCTAGAGATCGTCGGTTACCCAGCCCAGATACGCAGTATTTT
CSARDRRLPSPDTQYF
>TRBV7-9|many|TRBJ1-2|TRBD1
TGTGCCAGCAGCTTAGCGAACAGGGGGCTCGCTGGCTACACCTTC
CASSLANRGLAGYTF
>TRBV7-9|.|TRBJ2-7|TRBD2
TGTGCCAGCAGCTTAGTACTAGCGGGAGTCCACGAGCAGTACTTC
CASSLVLAGVHEQYF
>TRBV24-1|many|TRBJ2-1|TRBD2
TGTGCCACCAAGGGCGCCGGCGGGAGAAACAATGAGCAGTTCTTC
CATKGAGGRNNEQFF
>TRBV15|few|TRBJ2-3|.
TGTGCCACCAGCAGAGATTCAGGGTATCAAGATACGCAGTATTTT
CATSRDSGYQDTQYF
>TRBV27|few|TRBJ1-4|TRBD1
TGTGCCAGCAGTTTATTGGCCCCCACCGGGACAGGGAGCGAAAAACTGTTTTTT
CASSLLAPTGTGSEKLFF
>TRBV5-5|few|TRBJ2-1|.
TGTGCCAGCAGCCCTGGAGGGGGCTATACCTACAATGAGCAGTTCTTC
CASSPGGGYTYNEQFF
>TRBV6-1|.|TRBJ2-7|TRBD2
TGTGCCAGCAGGCTGACTAGCGGTTCAAACGAGCAGTACTTC
CASRLTSGSNEQYF
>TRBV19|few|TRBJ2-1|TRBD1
TGTGCCAGTCACGACAGGGCCACAGTTAGTGAGCAGTTCTTC
CASHDRATVSEQFF
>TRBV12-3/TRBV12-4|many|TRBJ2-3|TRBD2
TGTGCCAGCAGTCGGGGCGGGAGGGCCGTCAGAGATACGCAGTATTTT
CASSRGGRAVRDTQYF
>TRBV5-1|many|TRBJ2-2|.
TGCGCCAGCAGCTGGAGGGAGTTTACTGGCGGGGAGCTGTTTTTT
CASSWREFTGGELFF
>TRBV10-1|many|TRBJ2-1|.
TGCGCCAGCAGTCCGGTCTCAGAGCAGTTCTTC
CASSPVSEQFF
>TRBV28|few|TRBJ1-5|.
TGTGCCAGCAGTTTTCGGGCTTCAGACGTACTCAATCAGCCCCAGCATTTT
CASSFRASDVLNQPQHF
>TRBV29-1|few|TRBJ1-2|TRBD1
TGCAGCGTTGTGGACAGGGGAAGCTATGGCTACACCTTC
CSVVDRGSYGYTF
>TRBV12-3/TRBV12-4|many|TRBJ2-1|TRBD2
TGTGCCAGCAGTCCGCTCGCTAGCGGTACGTACAATGAGCAGTTCTTC
CASSPLASGTYNEQFF
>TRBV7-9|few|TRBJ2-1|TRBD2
TGTGCCAGCAGCTTTCAGGCGGGAGGGTACAATGAGCAGTTCTTC
CASSFQAGGYNEQFF
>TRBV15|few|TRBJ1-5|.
TGTGCCACCAGCAGAGCAGGGATGGGCAATCAGCCCCAGCATTTT
CATSRAGMGNQPQHF
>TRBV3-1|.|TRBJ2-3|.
TGTGCCAGCAGCCACGGGGGTACGCAGTATTTT
CASSHGGTQYF
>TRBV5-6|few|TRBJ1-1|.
TGTGCCAGCAGCTTGTTTGTTCGGAACACTGAAGCTTTCTTT
CASSLFVRNTEAFF
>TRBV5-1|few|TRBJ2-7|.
TGCGCCAGCAGCAGAGGGGGACTAAAAAACTACGAGCAGTACTTC
CASSRGGLKNYEQYF
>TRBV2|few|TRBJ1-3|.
TGTGCCAGCTCCCTCGCGTTATACACCATATATTTT
CASSLALYTIYF
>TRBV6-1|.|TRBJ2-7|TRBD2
TGTGCCAGCAGTGAACCCGGACTAGCGGAATACGAGCAGTACTTC
CASSEPGLAEYEQYF
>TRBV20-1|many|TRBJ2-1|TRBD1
TGCAGTGCTATGGACAGGGGCCGTAGGCAGTTCTTC
CSAMDRGRRQFF
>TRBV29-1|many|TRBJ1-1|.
TGCAGCGTTGAAGGTGGGATGGGCAGAGGTATGGACACTGAAGCTTTCTTT
CSVEGGMGRGMDTEAFF
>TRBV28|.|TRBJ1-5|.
TGTGCCACCAACAAGGTCGGGGTATTGGGTCAGCCCCAGCATTTT
CATNKVGVLGQPQHF
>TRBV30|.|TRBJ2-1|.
TGTGCCTGGAGCCTTCAAGGCTACAATGAGCAGTTCTTC
CAWSLQGYNEQFF
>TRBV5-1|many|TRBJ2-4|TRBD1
TGCGCCAGCAGCTTGAGTGAGGGACAGATTCAGTACTTC
CASSLSEGQIQYF
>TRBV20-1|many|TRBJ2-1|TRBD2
TGCAGTGCTCGCAGGGAGGGTAGCTCCTACAATGAGCAGTTCTTC
CSARREGSSYNEQFF
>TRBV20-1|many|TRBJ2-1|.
TGCAGTGCTAGCACTAGTAATGAGCAGTTCTTC
CSASTSNEQFF
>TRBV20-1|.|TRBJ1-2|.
TGCAGTGCTAGCATCGGCGGGGAATTTGATGGCTACACCTTC
CSASIGGEFDGYTF
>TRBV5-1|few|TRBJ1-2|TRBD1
TGCGCCAGCAGCTTGGGGGACAGGGAGGCGGACTACACCTTC
CASSLGDREADYTF
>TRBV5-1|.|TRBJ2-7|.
TGCGCCAGCAGCTTGCGGTCAGGTGGGGGGGGCGTCTCCTACGAGCAGTACTTC
CASSLRSGGGGVSYEQYF
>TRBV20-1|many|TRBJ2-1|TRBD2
TGCAGTGCTAGACTTCTAGCGGGAGGGTACAATGAGCAGTTCTTC
CSARLLAGGYNEQFF
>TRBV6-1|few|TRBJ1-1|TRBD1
TGTGCCAGCAAACCGGGACAGGGTTCGGCTGAAGCTTTCTTT
CASKPGQGSAEAFF
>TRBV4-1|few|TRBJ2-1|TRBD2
TGCGCCAGCAGCCAAGAACCGGGAGGGCCCTCTGGTGAGCAGTTCTTC
CASSQEPGGPSGEQFF
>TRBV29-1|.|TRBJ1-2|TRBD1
TGCAGCGCTAAACCCACCGAGTCCGGGACAGGGGGTGGCTATGGCTACACCTTC
CSAKPTESGTGGGYGYTF
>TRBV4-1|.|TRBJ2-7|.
TGCGCCAGCAGCCAAGGGGCGCGGGGAGTATCCTACGAGCAGTACTTC
CASSQGARGVSYEQYF
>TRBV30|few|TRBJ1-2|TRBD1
TGTGCCTGGACCCAGGGGGCTGACGGCTACACCTTC
CAWTQGADGYTF